A selection of T cell receptor beta chains follows, all from one sample in a study of blood T cells in healthy people across ages. One entry per CDR3 protein, called by TCRdb with MiXCR from the 5' RACE reads. The table shows more than 650,000 distinct CDR3 sequences, with 40% to 65% occurring only once. The specimen was blood. These receptors came from a man older than 75 in good health. The CDR3 runs from the conserved cysteine through the conserved F or W. D genes are given only for firm matches. Where a row states a size, it is once, few, many or the class of an expanded clone; other rows omit it.

v_call,clone_size,j_call,d_call,cdr3_aa,cdr3_nt
TRBV20-1,few,TRBJ2-7,-,CSARGTGTKYEQYF,TGCAGTGCGAGAGGGACTGGGACAAAGTACGAGCAGTACTTC
TRBV5-1,-,TRBJ1-2,-,CASSFAGDYGYTF,TGCGCCAGCAGCTTTGCAGGGGACTATGGCTACACCTTC
TRBV18,few,TRBJ2-5,-,CASSRAFQETQYF,TGTGCCAGCTCACGGGCTTTCCAAGAGACCCAGTACTTC
TRBV10-3,few,TRBJ2-5,TRBD2,CAISGHGLAGKETQYF,TGTGCCATCAGTGGGCACGGACTAGCGGGAAAAGAGACCCAGTACTTC
TRBV7-2,-,TRBJ2-6,-,CASSLDFSGANVLTF,TGTGCCAGCAGCTTAGACTTCTCTGGGGCCAACGTCCTGACTTTC
TRBV2,-,TRBJ1-4,-,CASSEREGMSEKLFF,TGTGCCAGCAGTGAACGGGAGGGGATGAGTGAAAAACTGTTTTTT
TRBV5-4,-,TRBJ2-7,-,CASSLRGLEEQYF,TGTGCCAGCAGCTTGCGGGGGCTGGAAGAGCAGTACTTC
TRBV7-2,-,TRBJ2-1,TRBD1,CASSSWTGGNYEQFF,TGTGCCAGCAGCTCTTGGACAGGGGGTAACTATGAGCAGTTCTTC
TRBV20-1,-,TRBJ1-5,-,CSARVMRVDKYLNQPQHF,TGCAGTGCTAGGGTCATGCGGGTGGACAAATACCTCAATCAGCCCCAGCATTTT
TRBV5-6,few,TRBJ2-5,-,CASSLAFPWTLTVTVLYQETQYF,TGTGCCAGCAGCTTGGCCTTTCCGTGGACTTTGACGGTTACCGTTTTGTACCAAGAGACCCAGTACTTC
TRBV27,-,TRBJ2-7,-,CASHGTYEQYF,TGTGCCAGCCATGGGACCTACGAGCAGTACTTC
TRBV29-1,once,TRBJ2-7,TRBD1,CSASVIGGMYYEQYF,TGCAGCGCCTCTGTGATAGGGGGCATGTACTACGAGCAGTACTTC
TRBV20-1,-,TRBJ2-3,-,CSALTARLGGVDTQYF,TGCAGTGCCCTAACGGCGCGCTTGGGAGGTGTGGATACGCAGTATTTT
TRBV7-2,many,TRBJ2-5,TRBD1,CASSLSTGRETQYF,TGTGCCAGCAGCTTGTCGACAGGGAGAGAGACCCAGTACTTC
TRBV7-2,-,TRBJ2-3,TRBD2,CASSPSVGGVSTYTQYF,TGTGCCAGCAGCCCATCCGTGGGGGGGGTCAGCACATATACGCAGTATTTT
TRBV7-9,few,TRBJ2-3,-,CASSQASPTQYF,TGTGCCAGCAGCCAGGCTTCCCCCACGCAGTATTTT
TRBV6-5,-,TRBJ2-3,TRBD2,CASSVAGVHRYAYF,TGTGCCAGCAGTGTAGCGGGAGTGCACAGATACGCGTATTTT
TRBV4-3,-,TRBJ2-3,-,CASSGIVTTQFHRYAYF,TGCGCCAGCAGCGGCATTGTGACGACGCAATTCCACAGATACGCGTATTTT
TRBV29-1,few,TRBJ2-7,TRBD1,CSVSRTGGLYEQYF,TGCAGCGTCTCCCGGACAGGGGGACTCTACGAGCAGTACTTC
TRBV20-1,-,TRBJ2-7,TRBD2,CSARDSGRGIDEQYF,TGCAGTGCTAGAGACTCCGGGAGGGGAATAGACGAGCAGTACTTC
TRBV12-3/TRBV12-4,-,TRBJ1-2,-,CASSPLGANYGYTF,TGTGCCAGCAGCCCCCTGGGAGCCAACTATGGCTACACCTTC
TRBV21-1,-,TRBJ2-1,-,CASSSQSGYYNEQFF,TGTGCCAGCAGCTCCCAGAGCGGTTACTACAATGAGCAGTTCTTC
TRBV7-6,few,TRBJ2-5,-,CASRRRGLGETQYF,TGTGCCAGCCGTCGTCGAGGACTCGGGGAGACCCAGTACTTC
TRBV10-3,-,TRBJ2-7,TRBD1,CAISEQDRGPYEQYF,TGTGCCATCAGTGAGCAGGACAGGGGACCCTACGAGCAGTACTTC
TRBV6-1,-,TRBJ2-5,-,CASRAAGKETQYF,TGTGCCAGCAGGGCCGCGGGAAAGGAGACCCAGTACTTC
TRBV7-2,once,TRBJ2-7,TRBD2,CASSLKGLAVEQYF,TGTGCCAGCAGCTTAAAAGGACTAGCAGTCGAGCAGTACTTC
TRBV7-2,-,TRBJ2-7,-,CASSSTVGAPLEQYF,TGTGCCAGCAGTTCAACCGTCGGGGCCCCCCTAGAGCAGTACTTC
TRBV7-2,few,TRBJ2-7,TRBD1,CASSLVAGTGFNEQYF,TGTGCCAGCAGCTTAGTGGCCGGGACAGGGTTCAACGAGCAGTACTTC
TRBV20-1,-,TRBJ2-7,-,CSAPSQQTEQYF,TGCAGTGCCCCGTCCCAACAGACCGAGCAGTACTTC
TRBV11-2,-,TRBJ2-1,-,CASSDRDKKQFF,TGTGCCAGCAGCGACCGGGACAAAAAGCAGTTCTTC
TRBV5-1,many,TRBJ2-5,TRBD2,CASSLGGLAGETQYF,TGTGCCAGCAGTTTGGGGGGGCTAGCGGGAGAGACCCAGTACTTC
TRBV5-1,-,TRBJ2-7,TRBD2,CASSLATSGRANYEQYF,TGCGCCAGCAGCTTGGCGACTAGCGGGAGGGCCAACTACGAGCAGTACTTC
TRBV20-1,-,TRBJ2-7,-,CSARRTAGRSYEQYF,TGCAGTGCTAGAAGAACGGCGGGACGCTCTTACGAGCAGTACTTC